The following is a T cell receptor beta chain sequence with its context. This record comes from a study of blood T cell repertoires in COVID-19. Study background: Sources were T cells, B-cell-depleted T cells, or PBMCs; the material itself was cDNA or gDNA.

The CDR3 has 13 residues. Germline V gene lookup returns CDR1 MNHEY and CDR2 SVGEGT. V lost 6 bases to trimming and J lost 5 bases; unmatched junction nucleotides: 5. Authors' processing steps: Cell counts per sample came from amplifying reference gene primers. Profiled with immunoSEQ multiplex PCR; TCRdb holds only in-frame clones, not every one. V, J and clone size are those of that table, while D and trimming were read from the DNA. The table has 210,000 or so clones, 80% to 85% seen once; the top ten hold roughly 5%. The V call is TRBV6-2 or TRBV6-3, the J call TRBJ2-5, with 8 bases aligning to TRBD2. Source material: peripheral blood. The source of this sequence is a human donor in a cohort sampled during active COVID-19. The CDR3 loop reads CASSLGGGETQYF. The CDR3 bases are TGTGCCAGCAGCCTTGGCGGGGGGGAGACCCAGTACTTC.